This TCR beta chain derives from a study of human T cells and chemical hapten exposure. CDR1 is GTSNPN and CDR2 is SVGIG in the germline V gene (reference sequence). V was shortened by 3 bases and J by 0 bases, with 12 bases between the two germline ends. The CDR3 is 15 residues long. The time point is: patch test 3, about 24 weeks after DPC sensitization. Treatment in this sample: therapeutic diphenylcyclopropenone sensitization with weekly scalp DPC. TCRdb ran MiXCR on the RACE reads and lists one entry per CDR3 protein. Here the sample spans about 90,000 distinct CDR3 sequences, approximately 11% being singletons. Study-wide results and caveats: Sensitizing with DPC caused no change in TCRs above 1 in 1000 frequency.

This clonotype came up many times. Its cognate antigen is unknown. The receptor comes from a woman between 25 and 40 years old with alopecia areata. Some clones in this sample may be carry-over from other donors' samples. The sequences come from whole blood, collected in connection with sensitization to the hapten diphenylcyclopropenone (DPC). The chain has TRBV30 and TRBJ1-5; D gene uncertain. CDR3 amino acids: CAWSILDGSNQPQHF. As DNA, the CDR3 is TGTGCCTGGAGCATACTGGACGGTAGCAATCAGCCCCAGCATTTT.